A single sample is the source of the 22 T cell receptor beta chains below, sequenced in a study of cytomegalovirus exposure and HLA in healthy donors. Generated by immunoSEQ multiplex PCR, the TCRdb table keeps only in-frame clones and is missing some. This sample has under 200,000 clones, with approximately 96% found just once. Sample: PBMCs. Every receptor here comes from a woman between 18 and 30 years old in good health and CMV-seronegative.

This chain joins TRBV6-6 and TRBJ1-2; D call uncertain. The length of the CDR3 is 13 residues. From germline, CDR1 is MNHNY and CDR2 SVGAGI (reference sequence). V was shortened by 4 bases and J by 6 bases, with 12 bases between the two germline ends. In DNA, the CDR3 is TGTGCCAGCAGTTCTTGGCCGTCCAATGGCTACACCTTC. It codes for CASSSWPSNGYTF.

CDR3 region: CASSLKIPGQRDSPLHF. The CDR3 bases are TGCGCCAGCAGCCTAAAGATCCCGGGACAGAGGGATTCACCCCTCCACTTT. The V and J genes are TRBV4-1 and TRBJ1-6, with 7 bases lining up with TRBD1. Germline lookup yields CDR1 MGHRA and CDR2 YSYEKL. V was pared by 4 bases and J by 8 bases, with 14 bases of the junction left unmatched. The CDR3 loop spans 17 amino acids.

This clone was recorded once. At one of its ends the junction is not consistent with the germline gene, which may arise from a read error. The chain recombines TRBV7-7 with TRBJ1-1; 8 nucleotides agree with TRBD1. This CDR3 comprises 18 residues. Germline lookup yields CDR1 SSHAT and CDR2 FNYEAQ (reference sequence). For the CDR3, the DNA is TGTGCTAGCAGCACCTTCGGCCGGGTGGACAGGGAGAACACTGAAGCTTTCTTT. As protein: CASSTFGRVDRENTEAFF.

The rearrangement uses TRBV29-1 and TRBJ2-1, with 10 nucleotides matching TRBD2. CDR3 length: 12 amino acids. Unmatched junction bases numbered 4, after V lost 6 bases and J lost 8 bases. Germline V lookup: CDR1 SQVTM, CDR2 ANQGSEA. In DNA form, the CDR3 reads TGCAGCGTAGCGGGGGGGCCCGATGAGCAGTTCTTC. Residues: CSVAGGPDEQFF.

V is TRBV6-1 and J is TRBJ1-6; TRBD1 is a possible D gene (5 bases). V was clipped by 2 bases and J by 6 bases, with 11 bases between them. The CDR3 sequence is 15 residues long. The germline gives CDR1 MNHNS, CDR2 SASEGT. CDR3 in DNA: TGTGCCAGCAGTGAAAGGAGGGACGGTAATTCACCCCTCCACTTT. Protein product: CASSERRDGNSPLHF.

This chain joins TRBV19 and TRBJ2-7, with TRBD2 matching 10 bases. Germline V CDR1 and CDR2: LNHDA, SQIVND (reference sequence). V shed 3 bases, J shed 0 bases, and the junction held 8 bases outside the gene matches. This CDR3 region has 17 residues. The CDR3 here is CASSIAPLAGGSYEQYF. As DNA, the CDR3 is TGTGCCAGTAGTATCGCCCCGTTAGCGGGGGGCTCCTACGAGCAGTACTTC.

This chain links TRBV21-1 with TRBJ1-2; the D call of TRBD1 is as the table states it, not checked on the DNA. TRBV21-1 is flagged as a pseudogene. The CDR3 consists of 11 residues. CDR3 DNA sequence: TGTGCCAGCAGCAATGACAGTGGCTACACCTTC. Translated: CASSNDSGYTF.

This chain joins TRBV4-3 and TRBJ1-2; no definite D call. The CDR3 runs to 15 residues. Trimming took 4 bases from V and 3 from J, leaving 15 bases between them. Per germline, CDR1 LGHNA and CDR2 YSLEER. CDR3 protein: CASSPTHQAYYGYTF. The CDR3 DNA is TGCGCCAGCAGCCCGACCCACCAGGCTTACTATGGCTACACCTTC.

This chain joins TRBV19 and TRBJ2-1, with 11 bases identical to TRBD2. The V gene end was trimmed by 10 bases and the J gene end by 4 bases; junction bases not matched to a gene: 9. The CDR3 is made up of 15 amino acids. CDR1 and CDR2 from the germline V gene are LNHDA and SQIVND (reference sequence). The CDR3 is CATTFLAGGYNEQFF. CDR3 coding DNA: TGTGCCACTACCTTTTTAGCGGGGGGGTACAATGAGCAGTTCTTC.

V is TRBV4-1 and J is TRBJ2-2, with TRBD1 matching over 10 bases. Germline V gene data show CDR1 as MGHRA and CDR2 as YSYEKL. The junction had 6 bases not matched to a gene; V was cut back by 0 bases and J by 5 bases. The length of the CDR3 is 17 residues. CDR3 protein: CASSQDETGGGTGELFF. CDR3 in DNA: TGCGCCAGCAGCCAAGATGAGACAGGGGGCGGTACCGGGGAGCTGTTTTTT.

This sequence joins TRBV19 and TRBJ2-5, with TRBD1 matching over 10 bases. Per germline, CDR1 LNHDA and CDR2 SQIVND (reference sequence). The V and J ends lost 5 bases and 5 bases, in that order; junction bases with no gene match: 5. The CDR3 has 14 amino acids. CDR3 DNA: TGTGCCAGTAGTTCGGGACAGGGGTTGGAGACCCAGTACTTC. Protein: CASSSGQGLETQYF.

The J gene is TRBJ1-6, the V gene TRBV7-9; D gene ambiguous. The length of the CDR3 is 15 residues. V was trimmed by 5 bases and J by 5 bases, leaving 13 bases between them. Germline V CDR1 and CDR2: SEHNR, FQNEAQ (reference sequence). The CDR3 nucleotides are TGTGCCAGCAGCCCCTCCGACGGGGATAATTCACCCCTCCACTTT. This codes for CASSPSDGDNSPLHF.

This clone appeared a few times. The CDR3 spells CASSLAGRNQPQHF. In DNA form, the CDR3 reads TGTGCCAGCAGCTTGGCAGGGCGTAATCAGCCCCAGCATTTT. The chain recombines TRBV6-6 with TRBJ1-5; possibly TRBD1 for D (5 bases). The CDR3 runs to 14 residues. The germline gives CDR1 MNHNY, CDR2 SVGAGI (reference sequence). Trimming removed 6 bases from V and 4 bases from J, with 13 bases in between.

The J gene is TRBJ1-2, the V gene TRBV6-6; D remains ambiguous. The CDR3 consists of 11 residues. Trimming stripped 8 bases from V and 6 bases from J, with 10 bases between. The V gene's germline CDR1 is MNHNY and CDR2 SVGAGI (reference sequence). The DNA for the CDR3 is TGTGCCAGCCGATTCGGGGATGGCTACACCTTC. Translation gives CASRFGDGYTF.

The chain employs TRBV2 and TRBJ2-7, with 9 bases fitting TRBD1. The CDR3 loop spans 14 amino acids. J was trimmed by 5 bases and V by 6 bases; bases with no gene match: 8. CDR1 is SNHLY, CDR2 FYNNEI, per germline. The CDR3 region has the DNA TGTGCCAGCAGACTTACAGGGGGCGGGAACGAGCAGTACTTC. Translated, it gives CASRLTGGGNEQYF.

This chain uses TRBV7-8 with TRBJ1-5, with 7 bases that match TRBD1. The CDR3 runs to 15 residues. V dropped 5 bases and J dropped 10; count of bases not matched to a gene: 14. CDR1 is SGHVS, CDR2 FQNEAQ, per germline. The CDR3 region is CASSEWTQGFGPQHF. CDR3 nucleotides: TGTGCCAGCAGCGAATGGACACAGGGGTTTGGACCCCAGCATTTT.

In this sample, this clone turned up once. The chain has TRBV7-6 and TRBJ2-1, with D maybe TRBD2 (6 bases). The CDR3 is 14 amino acids. Trimming left V 1 base short and J 7 bases short, with 11 bases between. Germline V gene data show CDR1 as SGHVS and CDR2 as FNYEAQ. The CDR3 region has the DNA TGTGCCAGCAGCTTAGGTTCGGGGGTGAATGAGCAGTTCTTC. Amino acid sequence: CASSLGSGVNEQFF.

The CDR3 loop reads CASSILGNEQFF. CDR3 DNA: TGTGCCAGCAGTATTCTCGGGAATGAGCAGTTCTTC. This sequence joins TRBV7-9 and TRBJ2-1; no definite D call. Germline V gene sequence: CDR1 SEHNR, CDR2 FQNEAQ (reference sequence). The V end was cut by 6 bases, the J end by 7 bases, with 10 bases between. This CDR3 contains 12 residues.

The CDR3 loop is CASSWLAGTGELFF. The CDR3 nucleotides read TGTGCCAGTAGTTGGCTAGCGGGGACCGGGGAGCTGTTTTTT. The chain couples TRBV19 to TRBJ2-2; 9 bases match TRBD2. The V gene end was trimmed by 5 bases and the J gene end by 5 bases; junction bases not matched to a gene: 3. CDR3 length: 14 amino acids. Germline assignment: CDR1 LNHDA and CDR2 SQIVND (reference sequence).

Written as DNA, the CDR3 is TGTGCCAGCAACCGAGGAACCCAGGGGGGAGTCGGGGAGCTGTTTTTT. Protein product: CASNRGTQGGVGELFF. The chain combines TRBV2 with TRBJ2-2; possibly TRBD1 for D (7 bases). The V end was cut by 7 bases, the J end by 7 bases, with 22 bases between. Germline CDR1 and CDR2: SNHLY and FYNNEI. The CDR3 is 16 amino acids.

This clone occurred once. The rearrangement uses TRBV19 and TRBJ1-4; TRBD1 matches at 10 bases. The germline gives CDR1 LNHDA, CDR2 SQIVND (reference sequence). The CDR3 loop spans 13 amino acids. J lost 6 bases, V lost 10 bases, and 5 bases had no gene match. The CDR3 DNA reads as TGTGCCACAATGGACAGGGGGTATGAAAAACTGTTTTTT. Translating gives CATMDRGYEKLFF.

This chain uses TRBV5-5 with TRBJ2-3; tentatively, D is TRBD2 (7 bases). The CDR3 covers 16 residues. V lost 0 bases and J lost 6, with 17 bases in between. CDR1 SGHKS and CDR2 YYEKEE come from the germline V gene (reference sequence). The CDR3 DNA reads TGTGCCAGCAGCTTGGCTGGAGGGGGGGGCTACGATACGCAGTATTTT. Encoded protein: CASSLAGGGGYDTQYF.